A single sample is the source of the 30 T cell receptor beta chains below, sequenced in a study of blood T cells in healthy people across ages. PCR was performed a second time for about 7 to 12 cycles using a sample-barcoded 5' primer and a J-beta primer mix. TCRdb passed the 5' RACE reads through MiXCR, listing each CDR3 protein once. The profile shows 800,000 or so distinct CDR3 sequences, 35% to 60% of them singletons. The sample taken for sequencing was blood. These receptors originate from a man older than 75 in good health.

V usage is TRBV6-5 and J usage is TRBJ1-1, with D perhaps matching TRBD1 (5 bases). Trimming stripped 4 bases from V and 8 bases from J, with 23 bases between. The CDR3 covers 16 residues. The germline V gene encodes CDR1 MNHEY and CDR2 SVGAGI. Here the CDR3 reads CASSLLGSGVPNEAFF. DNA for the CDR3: TGTGCCAGCAGTTTACTCGGGTCGGGGGTCCCCAACGAAGCTTTCTTT.

The CDR3 loop reads CASSEYTSGSWQYF. The DNA of the CDR3 is TGTGCCAGCAGTGAATACACTAGCGGGAGTTGGCAGTACTTC. V and J are TRBV25-1 and TRBJ2-4, with 11 bases that match TRBD2. From germline, CDR1 is MGHDK and CDR2 SYGVNS. V trimming: 0 bases; J trimming: 13 bases; junction bases outside the gene matches: 5. The CDR3 covers 14 residues. The full variable domain, completed using reference TRBV25-1 and TRBJ2-4, is EADIYQTPRYLVIGTGKKITLECSQTMGHDKMYWYQQDPGMELHLIHYSYGVNSTEKGDLSSESTVSRIRTEHFPLTLESARPSHTSQYLCASSEYTSGSWQYFGAGTRLSVL.

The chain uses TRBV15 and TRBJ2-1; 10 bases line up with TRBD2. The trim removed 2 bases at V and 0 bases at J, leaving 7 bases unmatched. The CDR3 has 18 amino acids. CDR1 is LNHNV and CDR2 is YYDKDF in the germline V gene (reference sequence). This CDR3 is CATSRRRTSGSSYNEQFF. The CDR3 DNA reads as TGTGCCACCAGCAGAAGGAGGACTAGCGGTAGCTCCTACAATGAGCAGTTCTTC.

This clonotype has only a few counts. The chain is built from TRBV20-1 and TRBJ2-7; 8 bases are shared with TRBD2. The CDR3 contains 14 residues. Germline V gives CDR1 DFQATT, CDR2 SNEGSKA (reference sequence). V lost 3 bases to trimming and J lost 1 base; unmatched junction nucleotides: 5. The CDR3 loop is CSARGGRRSYEQYF. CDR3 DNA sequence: TGCAGTGCTAGGGGCGGGAGGCGATCCTACGAGCAGTACTTC.

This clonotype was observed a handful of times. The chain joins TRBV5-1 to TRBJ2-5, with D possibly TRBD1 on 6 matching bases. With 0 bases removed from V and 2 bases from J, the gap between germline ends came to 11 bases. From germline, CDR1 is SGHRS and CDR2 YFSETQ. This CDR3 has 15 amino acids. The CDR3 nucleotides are TGCGCCAGCAGCTTGGCCCAGGGGTTACAAGAGACCCAGTACTTC. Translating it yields CASSLAQGLQETQYF. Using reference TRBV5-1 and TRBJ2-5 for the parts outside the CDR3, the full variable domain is KAGVTQTPRYLIKTRGQQVTLSCSPISGHRSVSWYQQTPGQGLQFLFEYFSETQRNKGNFPGRFSGRQFSNSRSEMNVSTLELGDSALYLCASSLAQGLQETQYFGPGTRLLVL.

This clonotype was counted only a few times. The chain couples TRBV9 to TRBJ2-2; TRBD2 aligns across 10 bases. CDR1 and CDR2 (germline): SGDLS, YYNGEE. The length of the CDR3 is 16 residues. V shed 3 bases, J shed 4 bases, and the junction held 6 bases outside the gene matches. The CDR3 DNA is TGTGCCAGCAGCGAACTAGCGGGAAAGGTCACCGGGGAGCTGTTTTTT. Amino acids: CASSELAGKVTGELFF.

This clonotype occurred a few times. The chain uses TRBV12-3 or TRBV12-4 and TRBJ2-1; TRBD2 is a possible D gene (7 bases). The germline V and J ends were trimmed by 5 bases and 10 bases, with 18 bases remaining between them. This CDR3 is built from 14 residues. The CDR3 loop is CASSNRAGADEQFF. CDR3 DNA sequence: TGTGCCAGCAGTAATCGCGCGGGGGCGGACGAGCAGTTCTTC.

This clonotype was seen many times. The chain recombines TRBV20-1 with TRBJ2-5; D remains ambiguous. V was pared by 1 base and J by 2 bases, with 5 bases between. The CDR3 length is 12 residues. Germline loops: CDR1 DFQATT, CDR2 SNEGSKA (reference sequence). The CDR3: CSARGRQETQYF. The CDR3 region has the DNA TGCAGTGCTAGAGGACGACAAGAGACCCAGTACTTC.

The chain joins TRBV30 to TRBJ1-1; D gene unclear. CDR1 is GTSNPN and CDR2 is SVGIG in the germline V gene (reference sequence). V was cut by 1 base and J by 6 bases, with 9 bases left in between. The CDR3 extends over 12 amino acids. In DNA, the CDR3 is TGTGCCTGGAGTGCGGTTAACTCTGAAGCTTTCTTT. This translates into CAWSAVNSEAFF. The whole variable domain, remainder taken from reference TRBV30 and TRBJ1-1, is SQTIHQWPATLVQPVGSPLSLECTVEGTSNPNLYWYRQAAGRGLQLLFYSVGIGQISSEVPQNLSASRPQDRQFILSSKKLLLSDSGFYLCAWSAVNSEAFFGQGTRLTVV.

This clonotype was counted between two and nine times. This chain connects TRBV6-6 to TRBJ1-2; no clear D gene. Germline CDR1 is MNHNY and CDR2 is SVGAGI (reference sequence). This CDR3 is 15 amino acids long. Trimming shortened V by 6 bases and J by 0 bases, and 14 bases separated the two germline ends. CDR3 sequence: CASSPSASTNYGYTF. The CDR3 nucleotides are TGTGCCAGCAGCCCGAGCGCATCTACTAACTATGGCTACACCTTC.

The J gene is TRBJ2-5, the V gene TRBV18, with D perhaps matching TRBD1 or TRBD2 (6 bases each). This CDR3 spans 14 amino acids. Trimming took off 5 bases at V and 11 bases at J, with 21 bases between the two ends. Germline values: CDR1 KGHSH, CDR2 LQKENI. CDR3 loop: CASSAGQLYNEQYF. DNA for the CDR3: TGTGCCAGCTCAGCGGGACAACTTTACAATGAGCAGTACTTC.

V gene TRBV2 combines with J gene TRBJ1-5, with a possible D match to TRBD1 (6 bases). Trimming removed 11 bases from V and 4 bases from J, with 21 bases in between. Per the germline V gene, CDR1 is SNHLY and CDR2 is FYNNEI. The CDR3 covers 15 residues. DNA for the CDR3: TGTGCCGACCCCAGGGGAAGCGGGAATAATCAGCCCCAGCATTTT. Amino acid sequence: CADPRGSGNNQPQHF.

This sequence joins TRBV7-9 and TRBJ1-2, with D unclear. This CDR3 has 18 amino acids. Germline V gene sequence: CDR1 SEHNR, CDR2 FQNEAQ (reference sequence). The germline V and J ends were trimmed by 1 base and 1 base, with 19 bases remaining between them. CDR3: CASSLGMAGGPHNYGYTF. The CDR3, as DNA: TGTGCCAGCAGCTTAGGGATGGCAGGCGGCCCCCATAACTATGGCTACACCTTC.

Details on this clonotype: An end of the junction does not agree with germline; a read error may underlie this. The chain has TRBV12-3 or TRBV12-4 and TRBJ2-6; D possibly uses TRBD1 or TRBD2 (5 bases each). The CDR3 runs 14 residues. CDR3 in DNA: TGTGCCAGCATGGGGGAGCGTGGGGCCAACGTCCCGACTTTC. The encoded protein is CASMGERGANVPTF.

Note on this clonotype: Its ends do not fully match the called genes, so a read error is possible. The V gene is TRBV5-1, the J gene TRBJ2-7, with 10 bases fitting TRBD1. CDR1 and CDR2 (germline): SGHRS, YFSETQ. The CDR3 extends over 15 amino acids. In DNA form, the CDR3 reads TGCGCCAGCAGCGTGACAGGGGGCAGCTCCTACGAGCGGTACTTC. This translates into CASSVTGGSSYERYF.

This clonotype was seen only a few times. The CDR3 here is CASSYSRGQGPSEQYF. The CDR3 DNA follows: TGTGCCAGCAGCTACTCTAGGGGACAGGGGCCTTCCGAGCAGTACTTC. The chain employs TRBV13 and TRBJ2-7, with 10 bases aligning to TRBD1. Per the germline V gene, CDR1 is PRHDT and CDR2 is FYEKMQ (reference sequence). CDR3 length: 16 amino acids. Losses at the gene ends were 4 bases for V and 6 bases for J; bases not matched to a gene: 12.

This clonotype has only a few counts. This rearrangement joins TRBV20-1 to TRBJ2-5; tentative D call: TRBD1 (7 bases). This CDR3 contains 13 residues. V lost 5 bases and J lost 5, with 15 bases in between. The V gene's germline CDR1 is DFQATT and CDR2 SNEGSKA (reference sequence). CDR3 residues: CSAYRQGGETQYF. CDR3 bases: TGCAGTGCTTACCGACAGGGAGGTGAGACCCAGTACTTC.

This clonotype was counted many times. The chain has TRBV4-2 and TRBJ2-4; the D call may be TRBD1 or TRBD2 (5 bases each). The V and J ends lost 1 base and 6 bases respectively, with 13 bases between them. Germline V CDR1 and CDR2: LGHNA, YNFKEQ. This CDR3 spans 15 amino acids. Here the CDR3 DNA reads TGTGCCAGCAGCCAAGGGGGGAGCGGAGGAAACATTCAGTACTTC. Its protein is CASSQGGSGGNIQYF.

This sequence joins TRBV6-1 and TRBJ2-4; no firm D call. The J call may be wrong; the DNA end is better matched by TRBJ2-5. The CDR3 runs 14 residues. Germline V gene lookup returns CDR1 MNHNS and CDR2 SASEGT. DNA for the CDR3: TGTGCCAGCAGTGAAAGCCCGGAGAGGGAGACCCAGTACTTC. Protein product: CASSESPERETQYF.

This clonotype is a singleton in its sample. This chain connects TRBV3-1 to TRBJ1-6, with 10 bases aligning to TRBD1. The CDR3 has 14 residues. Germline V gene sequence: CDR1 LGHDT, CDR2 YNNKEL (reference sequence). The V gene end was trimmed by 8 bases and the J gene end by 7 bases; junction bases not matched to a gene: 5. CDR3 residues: CASPADRGNSPLHF. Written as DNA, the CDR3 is TGTGCCAGCCCAGCGGACAGGGGGAATTCACCCCTCCACTTT. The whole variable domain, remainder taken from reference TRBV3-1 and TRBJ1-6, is DTAVSQTPKYLVTQMGNDKSIKCEQNLGHDTMYWYKQDSKKFLKIMFSYNNKELIINETVPNRFSPKSPDKAHLNLHINSLELGDSAVYFCASPADRGNSPLHFGNGTRLTVT.

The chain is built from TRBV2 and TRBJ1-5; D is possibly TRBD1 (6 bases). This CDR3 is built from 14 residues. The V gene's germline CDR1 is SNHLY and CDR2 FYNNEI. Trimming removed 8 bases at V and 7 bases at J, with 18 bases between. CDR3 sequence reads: CASGTKGGWQPQHF. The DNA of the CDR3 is TGTGCCAGCGGAACAAAGGGGGGCTGGCAGCCCCAGCATTTT.

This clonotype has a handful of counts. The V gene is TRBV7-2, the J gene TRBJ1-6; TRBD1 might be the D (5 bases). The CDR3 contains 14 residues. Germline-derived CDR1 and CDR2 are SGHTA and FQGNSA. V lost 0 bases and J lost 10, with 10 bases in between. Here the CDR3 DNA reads TGTGCCAGCAGCTTAGCGAGGCAGGGATCACCCCTCCACTTT. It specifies CASSLARQGSPLHF.

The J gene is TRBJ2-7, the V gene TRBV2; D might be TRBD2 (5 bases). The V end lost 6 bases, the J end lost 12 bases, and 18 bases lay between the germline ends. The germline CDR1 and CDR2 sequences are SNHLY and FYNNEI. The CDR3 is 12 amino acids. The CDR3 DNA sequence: TGTGCCAGCAGACTGTACGGGGAGACCCGGTACTTC. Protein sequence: CASRLYGETRYF.

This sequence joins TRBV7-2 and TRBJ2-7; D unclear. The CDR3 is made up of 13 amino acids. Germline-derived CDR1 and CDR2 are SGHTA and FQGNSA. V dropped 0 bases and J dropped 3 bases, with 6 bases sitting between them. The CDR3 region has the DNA TGTGCCAGCAGCTTAGCGGACGGCTACGAGCAGTACTTC. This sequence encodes CASSLADGYEQYF.

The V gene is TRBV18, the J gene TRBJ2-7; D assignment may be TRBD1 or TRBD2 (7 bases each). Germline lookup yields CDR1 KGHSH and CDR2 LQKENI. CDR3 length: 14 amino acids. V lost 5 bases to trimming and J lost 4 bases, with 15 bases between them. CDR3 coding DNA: TGTGCCAGCTCAGGCGACAGGGAGGGATACGAGCAGTACTTC. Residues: CASSGDREGYEQYF.

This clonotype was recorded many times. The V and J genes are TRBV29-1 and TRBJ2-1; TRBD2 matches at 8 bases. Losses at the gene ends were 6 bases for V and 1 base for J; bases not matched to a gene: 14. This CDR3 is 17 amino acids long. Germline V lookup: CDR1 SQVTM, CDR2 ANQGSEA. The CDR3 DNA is TGCAGCGTCCGACTTGGGGGGGTAGCGGGGTCCTACAATGAGCAGTTCTTC. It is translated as CSVRLGGVAGSYNEQFF.

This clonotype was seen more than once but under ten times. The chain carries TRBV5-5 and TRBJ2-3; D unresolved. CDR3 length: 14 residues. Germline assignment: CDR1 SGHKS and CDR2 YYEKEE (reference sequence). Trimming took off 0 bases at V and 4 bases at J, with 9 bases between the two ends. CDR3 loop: CASSLGVSPDTQYF. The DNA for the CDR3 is TGTGCCAGCAGCTTGGGAGTGAGCCCAGATACGCAGTATTTT. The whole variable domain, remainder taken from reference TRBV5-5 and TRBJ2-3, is DAGVTQSPTHLIKTRGQQVTLRCSPISGHKSVSWYQQVLGQGPQFIFQYYEKEERGRGNFPDRFSARQFPNYSSELNVNALLLGDSALYLCASSLGVSPDTQYFGPGTRLTVL.

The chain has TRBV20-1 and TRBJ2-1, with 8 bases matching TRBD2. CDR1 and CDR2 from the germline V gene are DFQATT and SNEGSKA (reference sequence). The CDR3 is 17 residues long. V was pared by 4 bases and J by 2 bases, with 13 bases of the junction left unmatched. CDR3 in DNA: TGCAGTGCTACTCTAGCGGGCGCCCTAGGGGCCTACAATGAGCAGTTCTTC. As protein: CSATLAGALGAYNEQFF.

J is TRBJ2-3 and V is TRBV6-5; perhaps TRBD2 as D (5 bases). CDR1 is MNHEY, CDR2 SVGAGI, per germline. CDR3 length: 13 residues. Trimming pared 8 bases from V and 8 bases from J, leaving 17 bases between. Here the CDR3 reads CASLDAAGPTQYF. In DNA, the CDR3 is TGTGCCAGCCTAGATGCGGCGGGTCCTACGCAGTATTTT.

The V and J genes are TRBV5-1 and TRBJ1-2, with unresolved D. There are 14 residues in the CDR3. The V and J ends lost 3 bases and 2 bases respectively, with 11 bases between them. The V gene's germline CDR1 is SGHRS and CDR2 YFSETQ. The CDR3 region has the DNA TGCGCCAGCAGCTGGGAAGGACCAAACTATGGCTACACCTTC. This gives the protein CASSWEGPNYGYTF.